This TCR beta chain was sequenced during a study of T cell responses to AZD1222 COVID-19 vaccine. Broader study findings: There were mostly white British donors and more females than males, and clonal diversity was possibly underestimated. Regions left unmutated in variants are reportedly the target of nearly half of spike-specific TCRs. Dominant CD4 TCR responses targeted spike regions 160-218 and 743-854.

The method was immunoSEQ multiplex PCR; TCRdb's version includes in-frame clones alone and lacks a portion of them. The table has roughly 97,000 clones, nearly 90% seen once. Of note for this clone: Its matching antigen is unknown.

The CDR3 runs 15 residues. V shed 5 bases, J shed 4 bases, and the junction held 4 bases outside the gene matches. Germline V lookup: CDR1 MNHEY, CDR2 SVGEGT. The sample consisted of peripheral blood, taken on day 0 of AZD1222 vaccination. The TCR sequence derives from an adult in good health. The chain recombines TRBV6-2 or TRBV6-3 with TRBJ2-1, with TRBD2 identical over 11 bases. CDR3 coding DNA: TGTGCCAGCAGTCATCCTAGCGGGGGGTACAATGAGCAGTTCTTC. As protein: CASSHPSGGYNEQFF.